Following are 15 T cell receptor beta chains from one sample sequenced in a study of shared clonotypes between healthy human individuals. Measured with immunoSEQ multiplex PCR; TCRdb has only the in-frame clones, and not every one. The data contain about 450,000 clones, about 76% of them singletons. Input material: PBMCs. The receptors come from a woman aged 40 to 50 in good health. Some clones in this sample may be carry-over from other donors' samples.

V and J are TRBV18 and TRBJ1-1; TRBD1 is a possible D gene (5 bases). The CDR3 consists of 15 residues. Germline V lookup: CDR1 KGHSH, CDR2 LQKENI. Between the trimmed V and J ends, which lost 5 bases and 0 bases, there was a span of 13 bases. The CDR3 DNA sequence: TGTGCCAGCTCAGAGATTCAGGGTATGAACACTGAAGCTTTCTTT. Encoded protein: CASSEIQGMNTEAFF.

This chain uses TRBV28 with TRBJ2-6; D call uncertain. CDR3 length: 14 residues. V was shortened by 6 bases and J by 3 bases, with 9 bases between the two germline ends. Germline V lookup: CDR1 MDHEN, CDR2 SYDVKM. The CDR3 loop is CASSAHRGANVLTF. Written as DNA, the CDR3 is TGTGCCAGCAGCGCCCACCGTGGGGCCAACGTCCTGACTTTC.

J is TRBJ2-7 and V is TRBV7-2; D gene ambiguous. The V and J ends lost 0 bases and 0 bases respectively, with 9 bases between them. Germline V gene sequence: CDR1 SGHTA, CDR2 FQGNSA. The CDR3 length is 15 residues. The CDR3 nucleotides read TGTGCCAGCAGCTTAGCGGGAATGAGCTCCTACGAGCAGTACTTC. Its protein is CASSLAGMSSYEQYF.

CDR3 DNA sequence: TGTGCCAGCAGTTCTCGTTGGTCAGGGACCTACGAGCAGTACTTC. It translates to CASSSRWSGTYEQYF. The chain links TRBV28 to TRBJ2-7; possible D gene TRBD1, 5 bases. Deletions cut 4 bases from V and 2 bases from J, with 15 bases between. Germline V CDR1 and CDR2: MDHEN, SYDVKM. The CDR3 spans 15 residues.

The genes are TRBV9 and TRBJ2-1; no reliable D call. Germline loops: CDR1 SGDLS, CDR2 YYNGEE. Trimming took 0 bases from V and 5 from J, leaving 15 bases between them. The CDR3 extends over 16 amino acids. In DNA, the CDR3 is TGTGCCAGCAGCGTAGCTGGACCACCTCCCAACAATGAGCAGTTCTTC. It translates to CASSVAGPPPNNEQFF.

The V gene is TRBV2, the J gene TRBJ2-7, with 8 bases matching TRBD2. This CDR3 spans 15 amino acids. Trimming took 1 base from V and 4 from J; bases not matched to a gene: 6. Germline V gene data show CDR1 as SNHLY and CDR2 as FYNNEI. CDR3 nucleotides: TGTGCCAGCAGTGAAGTGTTTGCGGGAGGTTACGAGCAGTACTTC. Its protein is CASSEVFAGGYEQYF.

V and J are TRBV7-2 and TRBJ2-5; 7 positions match TRBD2. CDR3 length equals 17 residues. Germline CDR1 reads SGHTA; CDR2 reads FQGNSA. V was pared by 5 bases and J by 5 bases, with 17 bases of the junction left unmatched. CDR3 region: CASSASPSGGARETQYF. In DNA, the CDR3 is TGTGCCAGCAGCGCCTCTCCTAGCGGCGGGGCTAGGGAGACCCAGTACTTC.

As for this clone: Its ends do not fully match the called genes, so a read error is possible. The chain employs TRBV18 and TRBJ2-5; D ambiguous. Per the germline V gene, CDR1 is KGHSH and CDR2 is LQKENI. The CDR3 consists of 14 residues. CDR3 amino acids: CASSSPASMETQYF. DNA for the CDR3: TGTGCCAGCTCATCACCCGCGTCGATGGAGACCCAGTACTTC.

DNA for the CDR3: TGTGCCATCAGTGAAAACAGGGATTCCGGGGAGCTGTTTTTT. Amino acid sequence: CAISENRDSGELFF. V gene TRBV10-3 combines with J gene TRBJ2-2; perhaps TRBD1 as D (6 bases). CDR1 is ENHRY, CDR2 SYGVKD, per germline. V dropped 3 bases and J dropped 6 bases, with 11 bases sitting between them. This CDR3 contains 14 residues.

As to this clone: Mismatch with germline at one junction end may stem from a read error. For the CDR3, the DNA is TGTGCCTGGAGTGTAACTAGCGGGAGGGACTACAGTGAGCAGTTCTTC. It encodes CAWSVTSGRDYSEQFF. The genes are TRBV30 and TRBJ2-1; 13 positions agree with TRBD2. The CDR3 runs 16 residues. Per the germline V gene, CDR1 is GTSNPN and CDR2 is SVGIG (reference sequence).

A note on this clone: Other DNA sequences in the sample encode the same CDR3. The chain joins TRBV11-2 to TRBJ1-1; D perhaps matches TRBD1 (5 bases). The V and J ends lost 3 bases and 5 bases respectively, with 7 bases between them. The CDR3 extends over 12 amino acids. Germline CDR1 is SGHAT and CDR2 is FQNNGV. The CDR3 loop reads CASSFGGTEAFF. CDR3 nucleotide sequence: TGTGCCAGCAGCTTTGGGGGAACTGAAGCTTTCTTT. The full variable domain, rest sourced from reference TRBV11-2 and TRBJ1-1, is EAGVAQSPRYKIIEKRQSVAFWCNPISGHATLYWYQQILGQGPKLLIQFQNNGVVDDSQLPKDRFSAERLKGVDSTLKIQPAKLEDSAVYLCASSFGGTEAFFGQGTRLTVV.

This clone was counted at least ten times. V gene TRBV6-4 combines with J gene TRBJ2-1, with D possibly TRBD1 on 5 matching bases. Trimming left V 2 bases short and J 5 bases short, with 7 bases between. CDR3 size: 13 residues. CDR1 and CDR2 (germline): MRHNA, SNTAGT. CDR3 region: CASSDGANNEQFF. The DNA for the CDR3 is TGTGCCAGCAGTGACGGGGCAAACAATGAGCAGTTCTTC.

The rearrangement links TRBV19 to TRBJ2-7, with 7 bases that match TRBD1. This CDR3 has 15 amino acids. The germline V gene has CDR1 LNHDA and CDR2 SQIVND (reference sequence). Trimming took 0 bases from V and 5 from J; bases not matched to a gene: 7. CDR3 amino acids: CASSIEHRGTDEQYF. Here the CDR3 DNA reads TGTGCCAGTAGTATAGAGCACAGGGGTACGGACGAGCAGTACTTC.

This clone was recorded once. The rearrangement joins TRBV9 to TRBJ2-7, with D hard to call. Trimming stripped 0 bases from V and 0 bases from J, with 10 bases between. The CDR3 spans 15 residues. CDR1 is SGDLS and CDR2 is YYNGEE in the germline V gene. The CDR3: CASSVAGSSSYEQYF. The DNA of the CDR3 is TGTGCCAGCAGCGTAGCCGGGTCCAGCTCCTACGAGCAGTACTTC.

The chain carries TRBV11-2 and TRBJ2-7; 8 bases fit TRBD2. CDR3 length equals 15 residues. The ends lost 0 bases at V and 3 bases at J; junction bases unmatched: 4. Germline V gives CDR1 SGHAT, CDR2 FQNNGV. CDR3 bases: TGTGCCAGCAGCTTAGACGCTAGCGGGTACTACGAGCAGTACTTC. This sequence encodes CASSLDASGYYEQYF.